These T cell receptor beta chains were read from a single sample in a study of read filtering for tumor transcriptome and immune sequencing. MiXCR, run by TCRdb on the reads, gives a single entry per CDR3 protein. The data contain about 40,000 distinct CDR3 sequences, 10% to 15% of them singletons. Sequencing was performed on a population of CD138-negative cells sorted from bone marrow. These receptors originate from a donor aged 40 or older with multiple myeloma. Each CDR3 is given with its conserved first and last residue.

>14|TRBJ2-5|TRBV7-2
CASSPGRGWETQYF
>18|TRBJ1-4|TRBV7-9
CASSRWTLTLKKNEKLFF
>13|TRBJ2-7|TRBV6-1
CASGRESSYEQYF
>12|TRBJ2-7|TRBV20-1
CSARMTLPEQYF
>14|TRBJ1-5|TRBV28
CASSTRTVNQPQHF
>12|TRBJ1-1|TRBV7-9
CASSLAGIEAFF
>15|TRBJ2-7|TRBV20-1
CSARDGETGGYEQYF
>14|TRBJ2-4|TRBV28
CASSLPGQGYIQYF
>12|TRBJ2-1|TRBV7-2
CASRDGPNEQFF
>15|TRBJ1-1|TRBV5-1
CASSQQQAENTEAFF
>15|TRBJ2-1|TRBV7-2
CASSLRQGKGSEQFF
>12|TRBJ1-5|TRBV6-6
CASSQPNQPQHF
>14|TRBJ1-5|TRBV2
CASSEFGVDQPQHF
>14|TRBJ2-3|TRBV20-1
CSAERGAVYNTQYF
>13|TRBJ1-1|TRBV7-9
CASSQGVGTEAFF
>13|TRBJ2-5|TRBV15
CATSSTGRETQYF
>13|TRBJ1-1|TRBV14
CASSRRRRGEAFF
>14|TRBJ2-3|TRBV5-8
CASSFSGDTDTQYF
>16|TRBJ2-3|TRBV7-8
CASSSGQAGGTDTQYF
>13|TRBJ1-1|TRBV2
CASPTGTNTEAFF
>17|TRBJ1-5|TRBV7-8
CASSSLAIHRGKQPQHF
>16|TRBJ2-3|TRBV7-3
CASSATSGGATDTQYF
>14|TRBJ2-3|TRBV12-3/TRBV12-4
CASSFDGPTDTQYF
>13|TRBJ2-2|TRBV2
CASRVSSTGEPFF
>16|TRBJ2-7|TRBV4-2
CASSQDRNGGAGEQYF
>11|TRBJ1-2|TRBV20-1
CSISTSYGYTF
>14|TRBJ2-5|TRBV20-1
CSAHLGLGGETQYF
>15|TRBJ2-3|TRBV5-1
CASSLVRHLTDTQYF
>13|TRBJ1-5|TRBV5-1
CASSHTGGQPQHF
>15|TRBJ1-2|TRBV7-9
CASSPWTASIPGYTF
>13|TRBJ2-7|TRBV4-1
CASSQWQDFEQYF
>14|TRBJ2-7|TRBV6-6
CASSAFGGPYEQYF
>15|TRBJ2-5|TRBV7-9
CASSPGQSRQETQYF
>16|TRBJ1-3|TRBV11-2
CASSIRDRGPGNTIYF
>15|TRBJ2-3|TRBV20-1
CSARDPSGGGDTQYF
>15|TRBJ2-3|TRBV7-8
CASSSLAGGTDTQYF
>14|TRBJ2-5|TRBV20-1
CSARDPRYQETQYF
>13|TRBJ2-3|TRBV28
CATEGAQRDTQYF
>15|TRBJ2-7|TRBV3-1
CASSLQGPSSYEQYF
>11|TRBJ1-2|TRBV20-1
CSLVGFEDYTF
>12|TRBJ1-1|TRBV14
CASSLGTSEAFF
>15|TRBJ2-3|TRBV28
CASRGGTSVPDTQYF
>14|TRBJ1-5|TRBV28
CAGGGAQTNQPQHF
>13|TRBJ2-5|TRBV7-2
CASSAGLGKTQYF
>14|TRBJ1-1|TRBV5-1
CASSLGHPGTEAFF
>14|TRBJ1-1|TRBV5-8
CASSYEVRDTEAFF
>16|TRBJ2-1|TRBV20-1
CSVDRAYTGSYNEQFF
>15|TRBJ2-1|TRBV20-1
CGAREGGKSYNEQFF
>13|TRBJ2-1|TRBV20-1
CSARFTGNNEQFF
>15|TRBJ2-3|TRBV12-3/TRBV12-4
CASSVYGGVTDTQYF
>18|TRBJ2-2|TRBV27
CASSLFHPGTGGSGELFF
>13|TRBJ1-1|TRBV5-1
CASRLQGNTEAFF
>13|TRBJ2-3|TRBV11-3
CASSPHSAGTQYF
>13|TRBJ1-6|TRBV6-5
CAGGVSYNSPLHF
>15|TRBJ1-4|TRBV18
CASSPKEGRPEKLFF
>14|TRBJ1-5|TRBV3-1
CASSQGRFGQPQHF
>14|TRBJ2-7|TRBV5-4
CASSSHTTYYEQYF